Listed here are 22 T cell receptor beta chains from one sample, sequenced in a study of T cells after yellow fever vaccination. One entry per CDR3 protein, called by TCRdb with MiXCR from the 5' RACE reads. The sample yields approximately 300,000 distinct CDR3 sequences, around 6.8% seen once. The source was PBMCs, collected roughly seven weeks after the first yellow fever vaccination. The origin of the receptors is a man younger than 30 who received the YFV17D yellow fever vaccine.

The J gene is TRBJ1-1, the V gene TRBV27, with no clear D. The V end was cut by 4 bases, the J end by 2 bases, with 8 bases between. From germline, CDR1 is MNHEY and CDR2 SMNVEV (reference sequence). The CDR3 consists of 13 residues. CDR3 region: CASSSWENTEAFF. CDR3 bases: TGTGCCAGCAGTTCCTGGGAAAACACTGAAGCTTTCTTT.

The V and J genes are TRBV28 and TRBJ2-5, with D unclear. V dropped 5 bases and J dropped 4 bases, with 14 bases sitting between them. The CDR3 has 14 amino acids. Germline loops: CDR1 MDHEN, CDR2 SYDVKM. Written as DNA, the CDR3 is TGTGCCAGCAGTCCGGGCCCGTCGAGAGAGACCCAGTACTTC. Its protein product is CASSPGPSRETQYF.

Only one count was recorded for this clonotype. J is TRBJ2-1 and V is TRBV11-1, with TRBD2 as a possible D gene (7 bases). The CDR3 totals 18 residues. The germline CDR1 and CDR2 sequences are SGHAT and FQDESV (reference sequence). Trimming took off 5 bases at V and 6 bases at J, with 26 bases between the two ends. The CDR3, as DNA: TGTGCCAGCAGCCCGACGGGGGGCAAGCGTTACGTTACCAATGAGCAGTTCTTC. This translates into CASSPTGGKRYVTNEQFF.

A remark on this clonotype: This may arise from a read error, as a much more abundant clone is one base away. V and J are TRBV5-1 and TRBJ1-1, with 7 bases lining up with TRBD1. The CDR3 totals 14 residues. Germline V gene data show CDR1 as SGHRS and CDR2 as YFSETQ. The CDR3 protein is CTSRQMTGKTEAFF. CDR3 sequence (DNA): TGCACCAGCAGGCAGATGACAGGGAAAACTGAAGCTTTCTTT.

This chain links TRBV4-2 with TRBJ2-5; D is uncertain. This CDR3 is built from 15 residues. V dropped 4 bases and J dropped 0 bases, with 12 bases sitting between them. The germline gives CDR1 LGHNA, CDR2 YNFKEQ. CDR3 sequence: CASSLTRLNQETQYF. The CDR3 nucleotides read TGTGCCAGCAGCCTAACGAGGCTAAACCAAGAGACCCAGTACTTC.

The chain employs TRBV29-1 and TRBJ2-1; 13 bases match TRBD2. The junction had 2 bases not matched to a gene; V was cut back by 4 bases and J by 5 bases. Germline loops: CDR1 SQVTM, CDR2 ANQGSEA. This CDR3 spans 14 amino acids. The CDR3 loop reads CSVVGLAGDNEQFF. The DNA for the CDR3 is TGCAGCGTTGTTGGACTAGCGGGGGACAATGAGCAGTTCTTC.

In its sample, this clonotype was seen a few times. V and J are TRBV4-3 and TRBJ1-1; 7 bases align to TRBD1. From germline, CDR1 is LGHNA and CDR2 YSLEER. CDR3 length equals 16 residues. Trimming took 1 base from V and 0 from J; bases not matched to a gene: 5. CDR3 sequence: CASSQGRGIMNTEAFF. The CDR3 DNA is TGCGCCAGCAGCCAAGGCAGGGGGATCATGAACACTGAAGCTTTCTTT.

V is TRBV11-2 and J is TRBJ2-3; D is unresolved. With 0 bases removed from V and 3 bases from J, the gap between germline ends came to 10 bases. The CDR3 runs 15 residues. Germline assignment: CDR1 SGHAT and CDR2 FQNNGV. The CDR3 coding sequence is TGTGCCAGCAGCTTAGAGTCATTTGGGACAGATACGCAGTATTTT. This encodes CASSLESFGTDTQYF.

The chain employs TRBV6-1 and TRBJ2-3; 7 bases map to TRBD1. Germline CDR1 is MNHNS and CDR2 is SASEGT. The CDR3 contains 17 residues. Trimming at V came to 11 bases and at J to 3 bases, leaving 20 bases not matched to a gene. CDR3 sequence: CACQGQLTTGTTDTQYF. The CDR3 region has the DNA TGTGCCTGCCAGGGACAGCTCACGACGGGGACGACAGATACGCAGTATTTT.

The chain joins TRBV2 to TRBJ2-3; the match to TRBD2 covers 10 bases. CDR3 length: 14 residues. With V trimmed by 4 bases and J by 6 bases, 4 bases remained unmatched. Germline lookup yields CDR1 SNHLY and CDR2 FYNNEI. The CDR3 sequence is CASSGASGGDTQYF. The CDR3, as DNA: TGTGCCAGCAGTGGGGCTAGCGGGGGTGATACGCAGTATTTT. The variable domain in full, completed from reference TRBV2 and TRBJ2-3, reads EPEVTQTPSHQVTQMGQEVILRCVPISNHLYFYWYRQILGQKVEFLVSFYNNEISEKSEIFDDQFSVERPDGSNFTLKIRSTKLEDSAMYFCASSGASGGDTQYFGPGTRLTVL.

The J gene is TRBJ2-7, the V gene TRBV6-5; 7 bases line up with TRBD1. Germline V gives CDR1 MNHEY, CDR2 SVGAGI. The J segment lost 1 base and the V segment lost 0 bases, leaving 6 bases of the junction unmatched. This CDR3 spans 16 amino acids. CDR3: CASSYSGLGQSYEQYF. CDR3 nucleotides: TGTGCCAGCAGTTACTCGGGGCTGGGACAGTCCTACGAGCAGTACTTC.

This clonotype was recorded many times. The chain has TRBV7-9 and TRBJ1-2; D perhaps matches TRBD1 (6 bases). V was cut by 2 bases and J by 6 bases, with 10 bases left in between. The CDR3 contains 13 residues. CDR1 and CDR2 (germline): SEHNR, FQNEAQ (reference sequence). The CDR3: CASSLWDTNGYTF. CDR3 nucleotide sequence: TGTGCCAGCAGCTTATGGGACACGAATGGCTACACCTTC. Full variable domain (missing parts from reference TRBV7-9 and TRBJ1-2): DTGVSQNPRHKITKRGQNVTFRCDPISEHNRLYWYRQTLGQGPEFLTYFQNEAQLEKSRLLSDRFSAERPKGSFSTLEIQRTEQGDSAMYLCASSLWDTNGYTFGSGTRLTVV.

This clonotype was seen only a few times. This rearrangement joins TRBV24-1 to TRBJ2-3; the match to TRBD2 covers 9 bases. Germline V CDR1 and CDR2: KGHDR, SFDVKD. J was trimmed by 3 bases and V by 4 bases; bases with no gene match: 10. The CDR3 totals 17 residues. The CDR3 DNA sequence: TGTGCCACCAGTGAACCCCGCGGGGGGGCTGGGACAGATACGCAGTATTTT. Translation: CATSEPRGGAGTDTQYF.

The rearrangement uses TRBV5-1 and TRBJ2-2; D not resolved. Germline V CDR1 and CDR2: SGHRS, YFSETQ. Trimming cost V 0 bases and J 0 bases, with 21 bases left between them. CDR3 length: 20 residues. CDR3 sequence: CASSLDPTAANTPNTGELFF. The CDR3 nucleotides are TGCGCCAGCAGCTTGGACCCCACGGCGGCGAACACCCCGAACACCGGGGAGCTGTTTTTT. The full variable domain, with the rest looked up from reference TRBV5-1 and TRBJ2-2, is KAGVTQTPRYLIKTRGQQVTLSCSPISGHRSVSWYQQTPGQGLQFLFEYFSETQRNKGNFPGRFSGRQFSNSRSEMNVSTLELGDSALYLCASSLDPTAANTPNTGELFFGEGSRLTVL.

Only a few counts were recorded for this clonotype. This chain links TRBV5-1 with TRBJ2-3; D possibly uses TRBD1 or TRBD2 (6 bases each). Germline V gives CDR1 SGHRS, CDR2 YFSETQ. The V gene lost 3 bases and the J gene lost 5 bases, with 16 bases spanning the gap. This CDR3 has 15 residues. The CDR3 loop is CASSYGGGPRDTQYF. Written as DNA, the CDR3 is TGCGCCAGCAGCTACGGTGGGGGGCCGCGAGATACGCAGTATTTT.

This chain connects TRBV20-1 to TRBJ2-2; D remains ambiguous. The V and J ends lost 3 bases and 4 bases respectively, with 6 bases between them. Germline CDR1 reads DFQATT; CDR2 reads SNEGSKA (reference sequence). This CDR3 region has 12 residues. The CDR3 loop is CSASIGTGELFF. CDR3 coding DNA: TGCAGTGCTAGCATAGGCACCGGGGAGCTGTTTTTT.

The V and J genes are TRBV29-1 and TRBJ2-3; no clear D gene. Germline V lookup: CDR1 SQVTM, CDR2 ANQGSEA. The CDR3 consists of 10 residues. V was cut by 0 bases and J by 11 bases, with 6 bases left in between. CDR3 DNA sequence: TGCAGCGTTGAAGACTTTCAGCAGTATTTT. Encoded protein: CSVEDFQQYF.

The chain recombines TRBV18 with TRBJ1-1; D remains unclear. This CDR3 region has 14 residues. Trimming took 5 bases from V and 5 from J, leaving 15 bases between them. The germline CDR1 and CDR2 sequences are KGHSH and LQKENI. CDR3 DNA sequence: TGTGCCAGCTCATCTATGGGTTGGAAGACTGAAGCTTTCTTT. It specifies CASSSMGWKTEAFF.

This clonotype was detected many times. This chain joins TRBV5-1 and TRBJ2-1, with a tentative D call TRBD1 (6 bases). The CDR3 consists of 15 residues. Between the trimmed V and J ends, which lost 0 bases and 6 bases, there was a span of 13 bases. Germline loops: CDR1 SGHRS, CDR2 YFSETQ. CDR3 coding DNA: TGCGCCAGCAGCTTGGTAACAGGGTCGATCAATGAGCAGTTCTTC. Its protein is CASSLVTGSINEQFF. The variable domain in full, completed from reference TRBV5-1 and TRBJ2-1, reads KAGVTQTPRYLIKTRGQQVTLSCSPISGHRSVSWYQQTPGQGLQFLFEYFSETQRNKGNFPGRFSGRQFSNSRSEMNVSTLELGDSALYLCASSLVTGSINEQFFGPGTRLTVL.

This chain uses TRBV9 with TRBJ2-1; 7 positions agree with TRBD2. After removal of 1 base from V and 3 bases from J, the junction contained 1 base not matched to a gene. Germline-derived CDR1 and CDR2 are SGDLS and YYNGEE. This CDR3 contains 14 residues. The CDR3 loop is CASSVSGDYNEQFF. CDR3 nucleotides: TGTGCCAGCAGCGTAAGCGGGGACTACAATGAGCAGTTCTTC. Combining the CDR3 with reference TRBV9 and TRBJ2-1 gives the whole variable domain DSGVTQTPKHLITATGQRVTLRCSPRSGDLSVYWYQQSLDQGLQFLIQYYNGEERAKGNILERFSAQQFPDLHSELNLSSLELGDSALYFCASSVSGDYNEQFFGPGTRLTVL.

Many counts were recorded for this clonotype. This chain joins TRBV7-3 and TRBJ2-2; no reliable D call. This CDR3 spans 14 amino acids. Germline V lookup: CDR1 SGHTA, CDR2 FQGTGA. V was trimmed by 2 bases and J by 4 bases, leaving 8 bases between them. In DNA form, the CDR3 reads TGTGCCAGCAGCTTAGGGGTCGGCACCGGGGAGCTGTTTTTT. Protein sequence: CASSLGVGTGELFF.

Only a few counts were recorded for this clonotype. This chain uses TRBV18 with TRBJ2-3, with 9 bases lining up with TRBD2. After removal of 3 bases from V and 3 bases from J, the junction contained 7 bases not matched to a gene. The CDR3 length is 16 residues. CDR1 and CDR2 from the germline V gene are KGHSH and LQKENI. The CDR3 is CASSPRGGAETDTQYF. DNA for the CDR3: TGTGCCAGCTCACCGCGGGGGGGCGCCGAGACAGATACGCAGTATTTT.